Following are 27 T cell receptor beta chains from one sample sequenced in a study of cytomegalovirus exposure and HLA in healthy donors. In the PCR, 60 Vbeta and 13 Jbeta primers were used. Generated by immunoSEQ multiplex PCR, the TCRdb table keeps only in-frame clones and is missing some. The data contain some 150,000 clones, over 75% of them singletons. Specimen: PBMCs. The receptors derive from a male donor in good health and CMV-seronegative.

The rearrangement links TRBV6-4 to TRBJ2-3; 10 bases are shared with TRBD2. The CDR3 has 16 residues. Germline V gene data show CDR1 as MRHNA and CDR2 as SNTAGT. V lost 2 bases and J lost 1; bases outside the gene matches: 3. The CDR3 loop reads CASSDTSGTGTDTQYF. The CDR3 nucleotides read TGTGCCAGCAGTGACACTAGCGGGACCGGCACAGATACGCAGTATTTT.

The V call is TRBV5-1, the J call TRBJ2-5, with TRBD1 matching 9 bases. The CDR3 loop spans 16 amino acids. CDR1 and CDR2 from the germline V gene are SGHRS and YFSETQ. The V and J ends lost 0 bases and 5 bases, in that order; junction bases with no gene match: 8. CDR3 sequence: CASSLEGTGHGETQYF. The CDR3 DNA is TGCGCCAGCAGCTTGGAGGGGACAGGGCATGGGGAGACCCAGTACTTC.

The gene calls are TRBV18 and TRBJ1-1; D is undetermined. This CDR3 is built from 14 residues. CDR1 KGHSH and CDR2 LQKENI come from the germline V gene. V was trimmed by 1 base and J by 0 bases, leaving 6 bases between them. CDR3 bases: TGTGCCAGCTCACCACAGGGAGTGAACACTGAAGCTTTCTTT. This sequence encodes CASSPQGVNTEAFF.

V gene TRBV5-6 combines with J gene TRBJ1-2, with TRBD1 as a possible D gene (5 bases). Per germline, CDR1 SGHDT and CDR2 YYEEEE. This CDR3 region has 13 residues. V lost 4 bases and J lost 5, with 12 bases in between. The CDR3 is CASSPGRGYGYTF. CDR3 coding DNA: TGTGCCAGCAGCCCCGGACGGGGGTATGGCTACACCTTC.

This clone was seen a handful of times. This rearrangement joins TRBV9 to TRBJ1-2, with D unclear. V was cut by 3 bases and J by 11 bases, with 11 bases left in between. The germline gives CDR1 SGDLS, CDR2 YYNGEE. The CDR3 spans 11 residues. CDR3 sequence: CASSASGLYTF. The CDR3 nucleotides are TGTGCCAGCAGCGCCAGTGGGCTTTACACCTTC. The variable domain in full, with the rest retrieved from reference TRBV9 and TRBJ1-2, is DSGVTQTPKHLITATGQRVTLRCSPRSGDLSVYWYQQSLDQGLQFLIQYYNGEERAKGNILERFSAQQFPDLHSELNLSSLELGDSALYFCASSASGLYTFGSGTRLTVV.

The chain couples TRBV15 to TRBJ2-5; D gene uncertain. Per the germline V gene, CDR1 is LNHNV and CDR2 is YYDKDF (reference sequence). Trimming took 0 bases from V and 2 from J, leaving 4 bases between them. This CDR3 is 13 amino acids long. The CDR3 reads CATSRDRQETQYF. CDR3 bases: TGTGCCACCAGCAGAGACAGGCAAGAGACCCAGTACTTC. Filled out from reference TRBV15 and TRBJ2-5, the complete variable domain reads DAMVIQNPRYQVTQFGKPVTLSCSQTLNHNVMYWYQQKSSQAPKLLFHYYDKDFNNEADTPDNFQSRRPNTSFCFLDIRSPGLGDTAMYLCATSRDRQETQYFGPGTRLLVL.

This clone was seen only once. The V and J genes are TRBV10-3 and TRBJ2-3; a possible D gene is TRBD1 (5 bases). Germline V gene lookup returns CDR1 ENHRY and CDR2 SYGVKD. The CDR3 is 14 amino acids. The V end was cut by 8 bases, the J end by 5 bases, with 17 bases between. The CDR3 region is CAIGQNPSRDTQYF. CDR3 sequence (DNA): TGTGCCATCGGACAAAACCCCTCCCGAGATACGCAGTATTTT.

The chain employs TRBV2 and TRBJ1-1, with a weak D call TRBD1 (6 bases). Germline lookup yields CDR1 SNHLY and CDR2 FYNNEI. Trimming removed 1 base from V and 3 bases from J, with 18 bases in between. The CDR3 consists of 17 residues. In nucleotides, the CDR3 is TGTGCCAGCAGTGAAGAGGGGGAGGGGATTTTGTACACTGAAGCTTTCTTT. This sequence encodes CASSEEGEGILYTEAFF.

The chain has TRBV4-1 and TRBJ1-2; 12 bases map to TRBD1. The J segment lost 5 bases and the V segment lost 0 bases, leaving 7 bases of the junction unmatched. CDR1 is MGHRA, CDR2 YSYEKL, per germline. The CDR3 runs to 17 residues. The CDR3: CASSQDGGDRGRYGYTF. The DNA of the CDR3 is TGCGCCAGCAGCCAAGATGGGGGGGACAGGGGGCGTTATGGCTACACCTTC.

V and J are TRBV7-9 and TRBJ2-5; TRBD2 matches at 13 bases. CDR1 is SEHNR and CDR2 is FQNEAQ in the germline V gene (reference sequence). The CDR3 extends over 18 amino acids. The junction had 7 bases not matched to a gene; V was cut back by 2 bases and J by 1 base. CDR3 bases: TGTGCCAGCAGCTTATTTCGGACTAGCGGGAGTTTCCAAGAGACCCAGTACTTC. Protein: CASSLFRTSGSFQETQYF.

This rearrangement joins TRBV5-1 to TRBJ2-1; TRBD1 is a possible D gene (5 bases). This CDR3 has 14 amino acids. Germline V gene lookup returns CDR1 SGHRS and CDR2 YFSETQ. Trimming removed 0 bases at V and 8 bases at J, with 12 bases between. The CDR3 reads CASSLGQGFHEQFF. DNA of the CDR3: TGCGCCAGCAGCTTGGGGCAGGGCTTCCATGAGCAGTTCTTC.

CDR3 region: CASSLAPRDSGANVLTF. The CDR3 nucleotides are TGTGCCAGCAGCTTGGCTCCACGAGACTCTGGGGCCAACGTCCTGACTTTC. The V gene is TRBV5-5, the J gene TRBJ2-6; D unresolved. V lost 0 bases and J 0 bases, leaving 10 bases between the germline ends. This CDR3 is built from 17 residues. Germline CDR1 and CDR2: SGHKS and YYEKEE (reference sequence).

V usage is TRBV5-6 and J usage is TRBJ1-2; D is ambiguous. The V gene lost 4 bases and the J gene lost 3 bases, with 13 bases spanning the gap. There are 14 residues in the CDR3. CDR1 and CDR2 (germline): SGHDT, YYEEEE. The CDR3 bases are TGTGCCAGCAGCAAGGACGGAGGATACTATGGCTACACCTTC. Its protein product is CASSKDGGYYGYTF.

The chain uses TRBV27 and TRBJ2-1; TRBD2 matches at 9 bases. With 3 bases clipped from V and 2 bases from J, the junction kept 8 bases outside the gene matches. Per germline, CDR1 MNHEY and CDR2 SMNVEV (reference sequence). The CDR3 length is 17 residues. As DNA, the CDR3 is TGTGCCAGCAGTTTTATGGGCGGGAGGGGGGCCTACAATGAGCAGTTCTTC. This translates into CASSFMGGRGAYNEQFF.

The CDR3 here is CASSPAGVGEQFF. CDR3 sequence (DNA): TGTGCCAGTAGTCCCGCCGGGGTAGGTGAGCAGTTCTTC. The J gene is TRBJ2-1, the V gene TRBV19, with a possible D match to TRBD2 (5 bases). CDR1 is LNHDA and CDR2 is SQIVND in the germline V gene (reference sequence). CDR3 length equals 13 residues. Trimming cost V 5 bases and J 9 bases, with 14 bases left between them.

The table lists this clone with a count of one. This rearrangement joins TRBV7-9 to TRBJ2-5; 12 bases are shared with TRBD1. V was pared by 5 bases and J by 2 bases, with 6 bases of the junction left unmatched. Germline V lookup: CDR1 SEHNR, CDR2 FQNEAQ (reference sequence). CDR3 size: 16 residues. For the CDR3, the DNA is TGTGCCAGCAGCGTAGGGGACAGGGGGCGGCAAGAGACCCAGTACTTC. This sequence encodes CASSVGDRGRQETQYF.

The chain employs TRBV4-3 and TRBJ2-6; the D is unclear. V dropped 0 bases and J dropped 1 base, with 7 bases sitting between them. Germline V CDR1 and CDR2: LGHNA, YSLEER. The CDR3 spans 16 residues. CDR3 region: CASSQDYGSGANVLTF. The CDR3 DNA reads as TGCGCCAGCAGCCAAGACTATGGTTCTGGGGCCAACGTCCTGACTTTC.

The CDR3 DNA reads TGTGCCAGCAGCTTAGAGGCGGCATATGATTCACCCCTCCACTTT. Translated, it gives CASSLEAAYDSPLHF. The gene calls are TRBV7-6 and TRBJ1-6; D remains ambiguous. V was cut by 1 base and J by 8 bases, with 12 bases left in between. This CDR3 has 15 residues. Germline CDR1 SGHVS, CDR2 FNYEAQ. Looking up the rest from reference TRBV7-6 and TRBJ1-6 gives the full variable domain: GAGVSQSPRYKVTKRGQDVALRCDPISGHVSLYWYRQALGQGPEFLTYFNYEAQQDKSGLPNDRFSAERPEGSISTLTIQRTEQRDSAMYRCASSLEAAYDSPLHFGNGTRLTVT.

This chain joins TRBV9 and TRBJ1-2, with D possibly TRBD1 on 6 matching bases. Trimming cost V 2 bases and J 7 bases, with 21 bases left between them. This CDR3 has 16 amino acids. Germline V CDR1 and CDR2: SGDLS, YYNGEE. CDR3 DNA sequence: TGTGCCAGCAGCGTTTCCACGCCCAGGGGTCCCTTTGGCTACACCTTC. Protein sequence: CASSVSTPRGPFGYTF.

The chain employs TRBV30 and TRBJ1-1; D unresolved. Trimming shortened V by 0 bases and J by 6 bases, and 11 bases separated the two germline ends. Looked up from germline, CDR1 is GTSNPN and CDR2 is SVGIG (reference sequence). The CDR3 loop spans 13 amino acids. Written as DNA, the CDR3 is TGTGCCTGGAGTGTAACAAAGGAGCCTGAAGCTTTCTTT. Translating it yields CAWSVTKEPEAFF. The variable domain in full, with the rest retrieved from reference TRBV30 and TRBJ1-1, is SQTIHQWPATLVQPVGSPLSLECTVEGTSNPNLYWYRQAAGRGLQLLFYSVGIGQISSEVPQNLSASRPQDRQFILSSKKLLLSDSGFYLCAWSVTKEPEAFFGQGTRLTVV.

The genes are TRBV25-1 and TRBJ2-7; D gene uncertain. CDR3 length: 15 residues. Trimming pared 2 bases from V and 6 bases from J, leaving 17 bases between. The germline V gene encodes CDR1 MGHDK and CDR2 SYGVNS. The CDR3 DNA reads TGTGCCAGCAGTGAACGAGGCTTTCCCCTCCCCGAGCAGTACTTC. It encodes CASSERGFPLPEQYF.

The V and J genes are TRBV27 and TRBJ2-7, with D tentatively TRBD2 (6 bases). Trimming took off 5 bases at V and 4 bases at J, with 21 bases between the two ends. CDR1 is MNHEY, CDR2 SMNVEV, per germline (reference sequence). CDR3 length: 16 amino acids. This CDR3 is CASSPKRTPGRYEQYF. For the CDR3, the DNA is TGTGCCAGCAGTCCCAAACGGACTCCCGGGAGATACGAGCAGTACTTC.

This clone has a handful of counts. This chain uses TRBV27 with TRBJ2-7; 8 bases map to TRBD1. The CDR3 has 15 amino acids. V shed 5 bases and J 1 base; nucleotides not matched to a gene: 7. Per germline, CDR1 MNHEY and CDR2 SMNVEV (reference sequence). CDR3 coding DNA: TGTGCCAGCAGTCTATGGACAGGGACGTCCTACGAGCAGTACTTC. Its protein product is CASSLWTGTSYEQYF.

V is TRBV5-1 and J is TRBJ1-3; D gene ambiguous. The CDR3 extends over 15 amino acids. Germline loops: CDR1 SGHRS, CDR2 YFSETQ. V lost 0 bases to trimming and J lost 1 base, with 8 bases between them. The CDR3 DNA follows: TGCGCCAGCAGCTTGGTGCCCGAGTCTGGAAACACCATATATTTT. Amino acid sequence: CASSLVPESGNTIYF.

The rearrangement joins TRBV6-5 to TRBJ2-7, with 10 nucleotides matching TRBD1. The junction had 4 bases not matched to a gene; V was cut back by 5 bases and J by 0 bases. Germline loops: CDR1 MNHEY, CDR2 SVGAGI. The CDR3 contains 15 residues. The CDR3 loop is CASSAWTGGSYEQYF. The DNA of the CDR3 is TGTGCCAGCAGTGCCTGGACAGGGGGCTCCTACGAGCAGTACTTC.

The chain carries TRBV9 and TRBJ1-5, with 8 bases that match TRBD1. This CDR3 has 17 amino acids. Trimming cost V 3 bases and J 0 bases; bases outside gene matches: 8. Germline V lookup: CDR1 SGDLS, CDR2 YYNGEE. The CDR3 DNA is TGTGCCAGCAGCGCCAGGGACAGGCGATATAGCAATCAGCCCCAGCATTTT. Translation: CASSARDRRYSNQPQHF. The full variable domain, rest sourced from reference TRBV9 and TRBJ1-5, is DSGVTQTPKHLITATGQRVTLRCSPRSGDLSVYWYQQSLDQGLQFLIQYYNGEERAKGNILERFSAQQFPDLHSELNLSSLELGDSALYFCASSARDRRYSNQPQHFGDGTRLSIL.

The chain combines TRBV30 with TRBJ1-2, with TRBD1 identical over 12 bases. V lost 5 bases, J lost 4 bases, and 2 bases stayed unmatched. This CDR3 spans 13 amino acids. Germline values: CDR1 GTSNPN, CDR2 SVGIG (reference sequence). The CDR3: CAWGDRGRYGYTF. The CDR3 nucleotides read TGTGCCTGGGGGGACAGGGGGCGCTATGGCTACACCTTC. The full variable domain, with the rest looked up from reference TRBV30 and TRBJ1-2, is SQTIHQWPATLVQPVGSPLSLECTVEGTSNPNLYWYRQAAGRGLQLLFYSVGIGQISSEVPQNLSASRPQDRQFILSSKKLLLSDSGFYLCAWGDRGRYGYTFGSGTRLTVV.